This passage covers 21 T cell receptor beta chains from one sample sequenced in a study of graft-versus-host responses after intestinal transplantation. Repertoires were generated with immunoSEQ multiplex PCR, while TCRdb's copy carries only in-frame clones and drops some. This sample has about 25,000 clones; around 94% occur once, and the top ten carry 0.75% to 0.95%. Material: PBMCs, obtained 30 days after intestinal transplant. These receptors were taken from a human patient who received an intestinal transplant, so some T cells may come from the graft donor.

V gene TRBV15 combines with J gene TRBJ1-3, with D uncertain. From germline, CDR1 is LNHNV and CDR2 YYDKDF (reference sequence). V was pared by 5 bases and J by 0 bases, with 8 bases between. The CDR3 runs 14 residues. For the CDR3, the DNA is TGTGCCACCAGCTGGGCTAACTCTGGAAACACCATATATTTT. Protein product: CATSWANSGNTIYF.

J is TRBJ2-3 and V is TRBV10-3; perhaps TRBD2 as D (5 bases). The V gene's germline CDR1 is ENHRY and CDR2 SYGVKD. The germline V and J ends were trimmed by 7 bases and 4 bases, with 15 bases remaining between them. The CDR3 contains 14 residues. CDR3 nucleotide sequence: TGTGCCATCACCGGACTGGAGGCGCCAGATACGCAGTATTTT. It is translated as CAITGLEAPDTQYF.

Only a few counts were recorded for this clone. The V call is TRBV6-6, the J call TRBJ1-4; D gene uncertain. Between the trimmed V and J ends, which lost 2 bases and 8 bases, there was a span of 3 bases. The germline CDR1 and CDR2 sequences are MNHNY and SVGAGI (reference sequence). There are 11 residues in the CDR3. This chain's CDR3 is CASSYGEKLFF. As DNA, the CDR3 is TGTGCCAGCAGTTACGGCGAAAAACTGTTTTTT.

This sequence joins TRBV30 and TRBJ1-4; the D is unclear. CDR1 and CDR2 (germline): GTSNPN, SVGIG (reference sequence). The CDR3 has 14 residues. Deletions cut 0 bases from V and 6 bases from J, with 11 bases between. The CDR3 sequence is CAWSVRSLHEKLFF. CDR3 bases: TGTGCCTGGAGTGTCCGCAGTCTCCATGAAAAACTGTTTTTT.

The CDR3 is CASSYSRNLYEQYF. The CDR3 nucleotides read TGTGCCAGCAGTTACTCACGTAATCTCTACGAGCAGTACTTC. The gene calls are TRBV6-5 and TRBJ2-7; D call uncertain. Between the trimmed V and J ends, which lost 0 bases and 3 bases, there was a span of 9 bases. The CDR3 totals 14 residues. Per germline, CDR1 MNHEY and CDR2 SVGAGI.

The V call is TRBV11-2, the J call TRBJ2-7, with no clear D. This CDR3 has 11 amino acids. The germline V gene has CDR1 SGHAT and CDR2 FQNNGV. V dropped 2 bases and J dropped 3 bases, with 2 bases sitting between them. CDR3 loop: CASSLIYEQYF. The CDR3 nucleotides read TGTGCCAGCAGCTTAATCTACGAGCAGTACTTC.

This sequence joins TRBV4-2 and TRBJ2-7, with D possibly TRBD2 on 6 matching bases. The ends were cut back, 0 bases at V and 3 bases at J, with 12 bases in the middle. There are 15 residues in the CDR3. Germline V gene sequence: CDR1 LGHNA, CDR2 YNFKEQ. This chain's CDR3 is CASSQEGGIGYEQYF. The CDR3 DNA reads TGTGCCAGCAGCCAAGAGGGGGGAATTGGCTACGAGCAGTACTTC.

This chain connects TRBV28 to TRBJ2-1; D tentatively fits TRBD1 or TRBD2 (6 bases each). The germline V and J ends were trimmed by 5 bases and 8 bases, with 13 bases remaining between them. Germline CDR1 is MDHEN and CDR2 is SYDVKM. CDR3 length equals 13 residues. The CDR3 is CASSPTGGDEQFF. CDR3 sequence (DNA): TGTGCCAGCAGTCCTACCGGGGGCGATGAGCAGTTCTTC.

The chain combines TRBV7-9 with TRBJ2-2; maybe TRBD1 (6 bases). This CDR3 region has 14 residues. Germline CDR1 SEHNR, CDR2 FQNEAQ (reference sequence). V was clipped by 2 bases and J by 4 bases, with 8 bases between them. The CDR3 sequence is CASSLYRATGELFF. Here the CDR3 DNA reads TGTGCCAGCAGCTTATACAGGGCCACCGGGGAGCTGTTTTTT. The whole variable domain, filled in from reference TRBV7-9 and TRBJ2-2, reads DTGVSQNPRHKITKRGQNVTFRCDPISEHNRLYWYRQTLGQGPEFLTYFQNEAQLEKSRLLSDRFSAERPKGSFSTLEIQRTEQGDSAMYLCASSLYRATGELFFGEGSRLTVL.

The CDR3 DNA reads TGCGCCAGCAGCCAAGATCCGTCGAACACTGAAGCTTTCTTT. Amino acid sequence: CASSQDPSNTEAFF. This chain joins TRBV4-3 and TRBJ1-1; no clear D. V gave up 0 bases and J gave up 1 base, with 6 bases separating them. CDR1 and CDR2 from the germline V gene are LGHNA and YSLEER. The CDR3 has 14 residues.

The V call is TRBV15, the J call TRBJ1-1, with 7 bases matching TRBD1. The J segment lost 1 base and the V segment lost 1 base, leaving 6 bases of the junction unmatched. Germline assignment: CDR1 LNHNV and CDR2 YYDKDF (reference sequence). There are 16 residues in the CDR3. CDR3 sequence reads: CATSRVRDRWNTEAFF. CDR3 bases: TGTGCCACCAGCAGAGTCCGGGACAGATGGAACACTGAAGCTTTCTTT.

In regard to this clone: The junction departs from germline at one end; a sequencing error may be responsible. The V and J genes are TRBV2 and TRBJ2-1, with 9 nucleotides matching TRBD2. The CDR3 is 16 amino acids. Germline loops: CDR1 SNHLY, CDR2 FYNNEI. This chain's CDR3 is CASSEGLAGSLDEQFF. The CDR3 DNA is TGTGCCAGCAGCGAAGGCCTAGCGGGATCTCTCGATGAGCAGTTCTTC.

The V gene is TRBV10-1, the J gene TRBJ1-4; D call uncertain. Deletions cut 8 bases from V and 8 bases from J, with 18 bases between. Germline V gene data show CDR1 as WNHNN and CDR2 as SYGVQD (reference sequence). CDR3 length equals 14 residues. The CDR3 here is CASHFGLSHEKLFF. The DNA of the CDR3 is TGCGCCAGCCATTTTGGGCTTTCGCACGAAAAACTGTTTTTT.

The chain combines TRBV19 with TRBJ1-5; D might be TRBD1 (5 bases). Germline V lookup: CDR1 LNHDA, CDR2 SQIVND (reference sequence). The length of the CDR3 is 14 residues. The V end lost 1 base, the J end lost 1 base, and 5 bases lay between the germline ends. In nucleotides, the CDR3 is TGTGCCAGTAGTATAGGGACAAGCAATCAGCCCCAGCATTTT. Residues: CASSIGTSNQPQHF.

This sequence joins TRBV4-2 and TRBJ2-6, with D possibly TRBD1 on 5 matching bases. Germline CDR1 reads LGHNA; CDR2 reads YNFKEQ. The CDR3 is made up of 15 amino acids. Between the trimmed V and J ends, which lost 4 bases and 0 bases, there was a span of 7 bases. The CDR3 sequence is CASSLDSSGANVLTF. The DNA of the CDR3 is TGTGCCAGCAGCCTCGACAGCTCTGGGGCCAACGTCCTGACTTTC.

The genes are TRBV28 and TRBJ1-2; the match to TRBD1 covers 7 bases. The germline V gene has CDR1 MDHEN and CDR2 SYDVKM. J gave up 5 bases and V 5 bases, and 14 bases lay outside the gene matches. The CDR3 length is 16 residues. The CDR3 is CASSTDPEGADYGYTF. The CDR3 DNA sequence: TGTGCCAGCAGTACGGACCCGGAGGGGGCTGATTATGGCTACACCTTC.

The CDR3 DNA reads as TGTGCCAGTAGTCCTTACACTGCAGATACGCAGTATTTT. Its protein product is CASSPYTADTQYF. The V and J genes are TRBV19 and TRBJ2-3; no firm D call. V was trimmed by 5 bases and J by 4 bases, leaving 10 bases between them. The V gene's germline CDR1 is LNHDA and CDR2 SQIVND (reference sequence). The CDR3 is made up of 13 amino acids.

J is TRBJ2-5 and V is TRBV18; 9 nucleotides agree with TRBD1. The tail of the sequence fits TRBJ2-7 better, so the J call may be wrong. In germline, CDR1 is KGHSH, CDR2 LQKENI. The CDR3 totals 16 residues. The CDR3 DNA follows: TGTGCCAGCTCACCCGGGCCGGGACAGGGAAAGTACGAGCAGTACTTC. Its translation: CASSPGPGQGKYEQYF.

This chain uses TRBV6-5 with TRBJ1-1, with a tentative D call TRBD1 (5 bases). Looked up from germline, CDR1 is MNHEY and CDR2 is SVGAGI. The CDR3 loop spans 14 amino acids. The V end was cut by 5 bases, the J end by 0 bases, with 10 bases between. DNA of the CDR3: TGTGCCAGCAGTACGACAGATATGAACACTGAAGCTTTCTTT. It encodes CASSTTDMNTEAFF.

V and J are TRBV2 and TRBJ1-4; D gene unclear. Between the trimmed V and J ends, which lost 6 bases and 0 bases, there was a span of 8 bases. CDR3 length: 14 residues. Germline V CDR1 and CDR2: SNHLY, FYNNEI. CDR3 residues: CASRGVPTNEKLFF. CDR3 DNA: TGTGCCAGCAGAGGTGTCCCAACTAATGAAAAACTGTTTTTT.

V usage is TRBV27 and J usage is TRBJ1-2; the D is unclear. The CDR3 is 9 amino acids. Germline assignment: CDR1 MNHEY and CDR2 SMNVEV (reference sequence). V lost 9 bases to trimming and J lost 4 bases, with 3 bases between them. CDR3 in DNA: TGTGCCAGTTCCTATGGCTACACCTTC. This codes for CASSYGYTF.